The entry that follows covers one T cell receptor (beta chain) sequence. This record comes from a study of blood T cell repertoires in COVID-19. Whole-study context: Collection of acute and convalescent COVID-19 samples took place in the United States, Italy and Spain. Sample material is recorded as cDNA or gDNA derived from T cells, B-cell-depleted T cells, or PBMCs.

In the original analysis: From reference gene primer amplification, estimates of nucleated cell counts were derived. Some clones are missing from TCRdb's copy, which holds only in-frame ones; the method was immunoSEQ multiplex PCR. D and trimming were read from the DNA, whereas the V and J calls and clone size are those reported in that table. The table has around 210,000 clones, roughly 84% seen once. Germline V gene lookup returns CDR1 SGHTA and CDR2 FQGNSA. With 2 bases removed from V and 4 bases from J, the gap between germline ends came to 21 bases. The CDR3 is 17 amino acids. The genes are TRBV7-2 and TRBJ2-7, with TRBD2 as a possible D gene (5 bases). The receptor was derived from a man aged 50 to 59 with COVID-19, enrolled during active disease. The sample consisted of peripheral blood. The CDR3 DNA reads as TGTGCCAGCAGCTTACGGTCCTCAAGCGGAGCCCGATACGAGCAGTACTTC. Its protein product is CASSLRSSSGARYEQYF.